This TCR beta chain was found in a study of T cells in Graves' hyperthyroidism and ophthalmopathy. Study as a whole: The initial diagnosis was the point when peripheral blood was collected, ahead of any treatment.

Patients between 18 and 65 years old had hyperthyroidism, newly diagnosed and lasting under 2 months. PBMCs were collected from a roughly 10 ml volume of fresh peripheral blood. What was amplified from RNA transcripts were TCR beta CDR3 regions. A first-round RT-PCR of the TCR CDR3 used the HTBI primer set. TCRdb independently ran MiXCR on the multiplex PCR reads; one entry per CDR3 protein. The sample holds a few hundred thousand distinct CDR3 sequences; 15% to 19% are singletons and the top ten take approximately 7.4%. The V segment lost 0 bases and the J segment 4 bases; nucleotides outside the gene matches: 4. The V gene's germline CDR1 is SGHRS and CDR2 YFSETQ. The CDR3 loop spans 17 amino acids.

What was sequenced was blood. The TCR comes from a young woman with Graves' hyperthyroidism. The rearrangement links TRBV5-1 to TRBJ2-5; 15 bases fit TRBD2. The CDR3 reads CASSLGTSGRAAETQYF. CDR3 coding DNA: TGCGCCAGCAGCTTGGGGACTAGCGGGAGGGCAGCAGAGACCCAGTACTTC.